The rows below give T cell receptor beta chains drawn from one sample of a study of CD8+ T cells in alopecia areata. The protocol was immunoSEQ multiplex PCR, while the TCRdb copy is restricted to in-frame clones and leaves out a portion. This sample has fewer than 150,000 clones, with approximately 58% found just once. The sample was CD4+ T cells sorted from blood, taken at week 0. The receptors were gathered from a human donor with alopecia areata. CDR3s include the opening cysteine and the closing phenylalanine or tryptophan. The D gene is left open where the match is weak. Clone size appears in some rows only: once, few, many, or a class for an expanded clone.

clone size	D gene	V gene	J gene	CDR3 protein	CDR3 DNA
few	.	TRBV30	TRBJ2-7	CAWSVVGPSYEQYF	TGTGCCTGGAGTGTAGTTGGGCCTTCCTACGAGCAGTACTTC
.	TRBD1	TRBV5-6	TRBJ1-1	CASSLALQGASEAFF	TGTGCCAGCAGCTTGGCCCTGCAGGGGGCCAGTGAAGCTTTCTTT
.	TRBD1	TRBV7-8	TRBJ1-3	CASSPGQGGGGNTIYF	TGTGCCAGCAGCCCGGGACAGGGCGGTGGTGGAAACACCATATATTTT
.	.	TRBV5-6	TRBJ2-6	CASSFAGSSGANVLTF	TGTGCCAGCAGCTTTGCGGGGAGCTCTGGGGCCAACGTCCTGACTTTC
.	TRBD2	TRBV4-3	TRBJ2-5	CASSQLAGGKETQYF	TGCGCCAGCAGCCAGTTAGCGGGAGGGAAGGAGACCCAGTACTTC
.	TRBD1	TRBV29-1	TRBJ2-7	CSVGEGTGDYYEQYF	TGCAGCGTTGGGGAGGGGACAGGGGATTACTACGAGCAGTACTTC
.	.	TRBV29-1	TRBJ1-3	CSVAYRAGNTIYF	TGCAGCGTTGCTTACAGGGCTGGAAACACCATATATTTT
.	TRBD2	TRBV19	TRBJ2-1	CASKPPGTSGQANEQFF	TGTGCCAGTAAGCCACCGGGCACTAGCGGGCAAGCTAATGAGCAGTTCTTC
.	.	TRBV7-2	TRBJ2-2	CASSLVLGAGELFF	TGTGCCAGCAGCTTAGTCCTGGGTGCCGGGGAGCTGTTTTTT
few	.	TRBV19	TRBJ2-5	CASTTQGTQYF	TGTGCCAGTACCACTCAAGGGACCCAGTACTTC
few	TRBD1	TRBV29-1	TRBJ1-5	CSVGTGVNQPQHF	TGCAGCGTTGGGACAGGGGTAAATCAGCCCCAGCATTTT
few	.	TRBV18	TRBJ2-1	CASSPTKNGAEQFF	TGTGCCAGCTCACCAACCAAGAATGGGGCTGAGCAGTTCTTC
.	TRBD2	TRBV9	TRBJ2-7	CASREITGRLAGPQASYEQYF	TGTGCCAGCAGGGAAATTACCGGTCGACTAGCGGGCCCTCAGGCGTCCTACGAGCAGTACTTC
few	.	TRBV5-1	TRBJ2-5	CASSLGTSLQETQYF	TGCGCCAGCAGCTTGGGTACCTCCCTCCAAGAGACCCAGTACTTC